These 27 T cell receptor beta chains originate from one sample sequenced in a study of tumor-infiltrating lymphocytes in primary liver carcinoma. The source material, about 18-31 mg of unsorted bulk tissue, was used to co-extract RNA and DNA. Starting material of 500 to 600 ng total RNA yielded TCR beta cDNA via a constant-region primer. ARM-PCR was slightly modified, and three nested multiplex PCR rounds with it gave rise to the TCR beta libraries. In the first two PCR rounds, TRBV1-TRBV30 forward primers were paired with a C-beta reverse primer, and each round lasted around 10 cycles. In TCRdb, the multiplex PCR reads were re-called with MiXCR into one record per CDR3 protein. The sample holds about 190,000 distinct CDR3 sequences, around four fifths seen once. Sample: tumor tissue from primary liver carcinoma. These receptors were obtained from a man in his forties or fifties with primary liver carcinoma and hepatitis B virus infection.

The genes are TRBV6-1 and TRBJ1-1; a possible D gene is TRBD1 (5 bases). CDR1 MNHNS and CDR2 SASEGT come from the germline V gene. CDR3 length: 12 amino acids. CDR3 DNA sequence: TGTGCATGCCTAAGGGGTAACACTGAAGCTTTCTTT. It encodes CACLRGNTEAFF.

A word on this clonotype: One end of the junction does not line up with germline, which may come from a read error. The J gene is TRBJ2-3, the V gene TRBV29-1; 10 bases match TRBD1. Per the germline V gene, CDR1 is SQVTM and CDR2 is ANQGSEA. The CDR3 has 14 residues. In DNA, the CDR3 is TGTACCGTTGAGGGACAGGGGAGTTCAGATACGCAGTATTTT. This encodes CTVEGQGSSDTQYF.

V usage is TRBV6-1 and J usage is TRBJ2-1; D gene uncertain. With the DNA end fitting TRBJ2-7 better, the J assignment may be wrong. The CDR3 is 13 residues long. The V gene's germline CDR1 is MNHNS and CDR2 SASEGT. CDR3 nucleotide sequence: TGTGCCAGCAGTGAATACTTCTACAATGAGCAGTACTTC. Protein sequence: CASSEYFYNEQYF.

V gene TRBV5-6 combines with J gene TRBJ1-1; D is possibly TRBD1 (5 bases). The CDR3 contains 15 residues. Germline CDR1 is SGHDT and CDR2 is YYEEEE. V was cut by 10 bases and J by 0 bases, with 19 bases left in between. CDR3 nucleotide sequence: TGTGCCTGTAGCCCAGGGAGTAAAGTGAACACTGAAGCTTTCTTT. This gives the protein CACSPGSKVNTEAFF. Based on the CDR3 plus reference TRBV5-6 and TRBJ1-1, the full variable domain is DAGVTQSPTHLIKTRGQQVTLRCSPKSGHDTVSWYQQALGQGPQFIFQYYEEEERQRGNFPDRFSGHQFPNYSSELNVNALLLGDSALYLCACSPGSKVNTEAFFGQGTRLTVV.

The chain links TRBV29-1 to TRBJ2-7; D is ambiguous. The germline V gene encodes CDR1 SQVTM and CDR2 ANQGSEA. This CDR3 has 11 amino acids. Trimming shortened V by 8 bases and J by 7 bases, and 15 bases separated the two germline ends. CDR3 nucleotides: TGCAGCATTGCTAGGGCTAGAGAGCAGTACTTC. Protein sequence: CSIARAREQYF.

Remarks on this clonotype: At one end, the junction sequence differs from germline, possibly due to a read error. The chain has TRBV11-2 and TRBJ2-7; TRBD1 agrees at 7 bases. Germline-derived CDR1 and CDR2 are SGHAT and FQNNGV. The CDR3 spans 15 residues. CDR3 nucleotide sequence: TGCCCCAGCAGCTTACGATGCACAGGGGAAAACGAGCAGTACTTC. This codes for CPSSLRCTGENEQYF.

This clonotype was seen a single time. A much larger clone is a single base away; this may be a read error. V and J are TRBV7-9 and TRBJ2-1, with 8 bases fitting TRBD1. The CDR3 runs 15 residues. CDR1 is SEHNR and CDR2 is FQNEAQ in the germline V gene (reference sequence). V was clipped by 4 bases and J by 7 bases; unmatched bases: 9. The CDR3 here is CASSSDRVSINEQFF. The CDR3 DNA reads as TGTGCCAGCAGCTCGGACAGGGTTAGTATAAATGAGCAGTTCTTC.

A single count supports this clonotype. Germline and junction disagree at one end, which may indicate a read error. The chain combines TRBV4-2 with TRBJ2-5; the match to TRBD1 covers 8 bases. CDR1 is LGHNA, CDR2 YNFKEQ, per germline. The CDR3 totals 16 residues. The CDR3 nucleotides are TGTGTCAGCAGCCAAGACTGTACAGGGGGCCAAGAGACCCAGTACTTC. This translates into CVSSQDCTGGQETQYF.

Notes on this clonotype: The junction and the germline gene differ at one end; a read error may be behind it. The chain links TRBV28 to TRBJ2-1; 8 nucleotides match TRBD2. The germline V gene has CDR1 MDHEN and CDR2 SYDVKM. The CDR3 is 14 amino acids. The CDR3 here is CVSRDPELTGGEFF. The CDR3 DNA reads as TGTGTCAGCAGGGATCCGGAACTAACGGGAGGGGAGTTCTTC.

Comment on this clonotype: An end of the junction does not agree with germline; a read error may underlie this. The CDR3 is CTSSERKSNEQLF. Here the CDR3 DNA reads TGTACCAGCAGTGAGCGGAAAAGCAATGAGCAGTTGTTC. This chain links TRBV6-1 with TRBJ2-1; D may be TRBD2 (5 bases). CDR1 is MNHNS and CDR2 is SASEGT in the germline V gene. CDR3 size: 13 residues.

Note on this clonotype: The final CDR3 position lacks the conserved phenylalanine or tryptophan, pointing to a likely read error. It is unclear where the CDR3 begins or ends on the DNA, so no DNA is shown, and the CDR3 is as TCRdb lists it. The chain joins TRBV11-2 to TRBJ1-1. The CDR3 is 13 amino acids in total, end residues counted. Germline V gene lookup returns CDR1 SGHAT and CDR2 FQNNGV. The CDR3 protein is CASSLGLNTEVFS.

This clonotype is a singleton in its sample. This sequence joins TRBV6-2 or TRBV6-3 and TRBJ2-3, with 9 positions matching TRBD2. J was trimmed by 1 base and V by 7 bases; bases with no gene match: 21. The V gene's germline CDR1 is MNHEY and CDR2 SVGEGT. The CDR3 runs 20 residues. The DNA of the CDR3 is TGTGCCAGCATACTAGGCCCTAGCGGGAATGTCCCCCCTGGCACAGATACGCAGTATTTT. Its translation is CASILGPSGNVPPGTDTQYF.

The gene calls are TRBV29-1 and TRBJ2-3, with a tentative D call TRBD1 (5 bases). TRBJ1-5 explains the end of the DNA better; the J call may be wrong. The CDR3 contains 15 residues. Germline V gives CDR1 SQVTM, CDR2 ANQGSEA. The CDR3: CSVEGGAGIIGTQHF. CDR3 sequence (DNA): TGCAGCGTTGAGGGCGGGGCCGGCATCATAGGTACGCAGCATTTT.

As for this clonotype: The junction differs from germline at one of its ends, possibly a read error. This rearrangement joins TRBV6-1 to TRBJ2-2; 8 bases align to TRBD1. The germline V gene encodes CDR1 MNHNS and CDR2 SASEGT. The CDR3 contains 12 residues. The CDR3 loop reads CTSRQGNGELFF. The CDR3 DNA is TGTACCAGCAGACAGGGGAACGGGGAACTGTTTTTT.

On this clonotype itself: The CDR3 does not end in the conserved phenylalanine or tryptophan, so this is likely a read error. The rearrangement links TRBV11-1 to TRBJ2-7; 8 bases are shared with TRBD1. CDR1 and CDR2 from the germline V gene are SGHAT and FQDESV (reference sequence). The CDR3 runs to 15 residues. Losses at the gene ends were 4 bases for V and 2 bases for J; bases not matched to a gene: 7. The CDR3 region is CASSSLPGGAYEQYC. DNA for the CDR3: TGTGCCAGCAGCTCACTTCCAGGGGGCGCCTACGAGCAGTACTGC.

In regard to this clonotype: The junction departs from germline at one end; a sequencing error may be responsible. This chain joins TRBV4-3 and TRBJ2-7, with D tentatively TRBD1 (6 bases). Germline V CDR1 and CDR2: LGHNA, YSLEER. CDR3 length: 16 residues. CDR3 region: CGSSQDWGPPSYERYF. Here the CDR3 DNA reads TGCGGCAGCAGCCAAGATTGGGGGCCCCCCTCCTACGAGCGGTACTTC.

This chain uses TRBV29-1 with TRBJ2-3; 9 bases are shared with TRBD2. This CDR3 is built from 14 residues. With V trimmed by 7 bases and J by 4 bases, 9 bases remained unmatched. Germline V gives CDR1 SQVTM, CDR2 ANQGSEA. The CDR3 DNA follows: TGCAGCGCTGAGTGTAGCGGGAGTTCAGATACGCAGTATTTT. Its translation is CSAECSGSSDTQYF.

Worth noting for this clonotype: It is likely a read error, because the conserved phenylalanine at the end of the CDR3 is missing. Because the CDR3's place on the DNA is in doubt, the DNA is left out and the CDR3 is given as listed by TCRdb. The chain uses TRBV11-1 and TRBJ1-6; the listed D gene, TRBD1, was not tested against the DNA. The CDR3 spans 13 residues, counting both ends. CDR1 and CDR2 from the germline V gene are SGHAT and FQDESV (reference sequence). This CDR3 is CASSRTVVSPRHY.

On this clonotype: One end of the junction varies from germline; a read error may be responsible. The gene calls are TRBV29-1 and TRBJ2-1; 7 positions agree with TRBD2. The V gene's germline CDR1 is SQVTM and CDR2 ANQGSEA. The length of the CDR3 is 14 residues. In nucleotides, the CDR3 is TGTAGCGTCGGAGCGGGAAGGCCGCGGCGTGTGCAGTTCTTC. Its protein is CSVGAGRPRRVQFF.

Comments on this clonotype: The junction does not match germline at one end; this may be a read error. The chain combines TRBV25-1 with TRBJ2-5; D remains unclear. CDR1 and CDR2 (germline): MGHDK, SYGVNS. CDR3 length: 12 amino acids. The CDR3 DNA sequence: TGTGCTAGCAGTCTAAACTCAGAGACCCACTACTTC. Translated: CASSLNSETHYF.

Points on this clonotype: The missing conserved phenylalanine or tryptophan at the end of this CDR3 makes a read error likely. This chain joins TRBV12-3 or TRBV12-4 and TRBJ2-5; the D call may be TRBD1 or TRBD2 (5 bases each). Trimming took off 8 bases at V and 1 base at J, with 14 bases between the two ends. This CDR3 is 14 amino acids long. The CDR3 nucleotides read TGTGCCAGCGCCCAGGGAGAGTCCCAAGAGACCCAGTACTCC. It codes for CASAQGESQETQYS.

With regard to this clonotype: One junction end does not reproduce the germline sequence, and a read error may be involved. The chain is built from TRBV12-3 or TRBV12-4 and TRBJ2-5; possibly TRBD1 for D (6 bases). The CDR3 has 14 residues. As DNA, the CDR3 is TGTGCGAGCAGTTTTTCAGGGGATGAGGAGACCCAGTACTTC. Its translation is CASSFSGDEETQYF.

On this clonotype itself: Just one base apart from a much larger clone, this may be a read error. The rearrangement links TRBV5-1 to TRBJ2-7; a weak D match, TRBD1 (6 bases). Germline V CDR1 and CDR2: SGHRS, YFSETQ. This CDR3 has 14 residues. The V end lost 4 bases, the J end lost 1 base, and 12 bases lay between the germline ends. The DNA for the CDR3 is TGCGCCAGCAGCATATCTGGACAGTCCTACGAGCAGTACTTC. Translated, it gives CASSISGQSYEQYF.

The sample holds a few counts of this clonotype. V gene TRBV7-8 combines with J gene TRBJ1-1; 10 bases line up with TRBD1. The V segment lost 4 bases and the J segment 0 bases; nucleotides outside the gene matches: 2. From germline, CDR1 is SGHVS and CDR2 FQNEAQ. The CDR3 loop spans 15 amino acids. The CDR3 sequence: CASSSGQGVNTEAFF. In nucleotides, the CDR3 is TGTGCCAGCAGCTCCGGACAGGGGGTGAACACTGAAGCTTTCTTT.

In regard to this clonotype: An end of the junction differs from the germline gene, which may be a read error. V usage is TRBV4-3 and J usage is TRBJ2-4; no clear D. In germline, CDR1 is LGHNA, CDR2 YSLEER. This CDR3 is built from 14 residues. For the CDR3, the DNA is TGCGTCAGCAGCCAAGGGTTTCGAATGGGCATTCAGCACTTC. Translating it yields CVSSQGFRMGIQHF.

The rearrangement uses TRBV29-1 and TRBJ2-1; 7 nucleotides agree with TRBD1. CDR1 is SQVTM and CDR2 is ANQGSEA in the germline V gene. The CDR3 has 16 amino acids. J gave up 3 bases and V 7 bases, and 15 bases lay outside the gene matches. In nucleotides, the CDR3 is TGCAGCGGCGCCCCGCCGACAGGGTGTTTCTACAATGAGCAGTTCTTC. This encodes CSGAPPTGCFYNEQFF.

This clonotype was counted once. This likely comes from a read error, as the CDR3 has no conserved phenylalanine or tryptophan at its end. The DNA is omitted, as the CDR3 cannot be located on it reliably, and the CDR3 follows TCRdb's listing. The CDR3 sequence: CASSRSGTETQNS. The chain is built from TRBV12-3 or TRBV12-4 and TRBJ2-5; the table calls TRBD2, which could not be checked here. Including both end residues, the CDR3 is 13 amino acids long.